A selection of T cell receptor beta chains follows, all from one sample in a study of beta chain features in type 1 diabetes. Profiled with immunoSEQ multiplex PCR; TCRdb holds only in-frame clones, not every one. The sample lists under 800,000 clones, about a sixth occurring once. Sequencing input: naive CD4+ T cells from blood. Source of these receptors: a man aged 18 to 29 in good health. The CDR3 runs from the conserved cysteine through the conserved F or W. A D gene is named only where the DNA matches it firmly. Size is stated for part of the rows, as once, few or many counts, or as a class when the clone is expanded.

cdr3_length: 14
d_call: -
v_call: TRBV5-1
j_call: TRBJ1-1
clone_size: -
cdr3_nt: TGCGCCAGCAGCTTCAGCCTGATGAACACTGAAGCTTTCTTT
cdr3_aa: CASSFSLMNTEAFF

cdr3_length: 13
d_call: -
v_call: TRBV15
j_call: TRBJ2-7
clone_size: -
cdr3_nt: TGTGCCACCAGCAGAGACTATAAGGTCGAGCAGTACTTC
cdr3_aa: CATSRDYKVEQYF

cdr3_length: 11
d_call: -
v_call: TRBV10-2
j_call: TRBJ2-5
clone_size: -
cdr3_nt: TGCGCCAGCAGCGCCCAAGAGACCCAGTACTTC
cdr3_aa: CASSAQETQYF

cdr3_length: 15
d_call: TRBD2
v_call: TRBV30
j_call: TRBJ2-3
clone_size: few
cdr3_nt: TGTGCCTGGAGTGTACTGGGAGGGGTCGGAGATACGCAGTATTTT
cdr3_aa: CAWSVLGGVGDTQYF

cdr3_length: 15
d_call: -
v_call: TRBV9
j_call: TRBJ2-5
clone_size: few
cdr3_nt: TGTGCCAGCAGGGCCCGGGAGCTGGACCAAGAGACCCAGTACTTC
cdr3_aa: CASRARELDQETQYF

cdr3_length: 15
d_call: TRBD2
v_call: TRBV6-4
j_call: TRBJ2-7
clone_size: once
cdr3_nt: TGTGCCAGCAGGGAGGGACTAGCGGGGCCCTACGAGCAGTACTTC
cdr3_aa: CASREGLAGPYEQYF

cdr3_length: 15
d_call: -
v_call: TRBV15
j_call: TRBJ1-3
clone_size: -
cdr3_nt: TGTGCCACCAGCAGCCGACAGGCCTCTGGAAACACCATATATTTT
cdr3_aa: CATSSRQASGNTIYF

cdr3_length: 13
d_call: -
v_call: TRBV2
j_call: TRBJ1-1
clone_size: -
cdr3_nt: TGTGCCAGCAGTGAACAGGGAGTCACTGAAGCTTTCTTT
cdr3_aa: CASSEQGVTEAFF

cdr3_length: 14
d_call: -
v_call: TRBV10-3
j_call: TRBJ2-7
clone_size: few
cdr3_nt: TGTGCCATCAGCGCGGGACAGCCTTCCTACGAGCAGTACTTC
cdr3_aa: CAISAGQPSYEQYF

cdr3_length: 15
d_call: -
v_call: TRBV5-1
j_call: TRBJ2-6
clone_size: few
cdr3_nt: TGCGCCTCACAGGCCGGGTCCTCGGGGGCCAACGTCCTGACTTTC
cdr3_aa: CASQAGSSGANVLTF

cdr3_length: 13
d_call: -
v_call: TRBV7-3
j_call: TRBJ2-2
clone_size: -
cdr3_nt: TGTGCCAGCAGCTTAAGGCTCACCGGGGAGCTGTTTTTT
cdr3_aa: CASSLRLTGELFF

cdr3_length: 13
d_call: -
v_call: TRBV6-5
j_call: TRBJ1-5
clone_size: few
cdr3_nt: TGTGCCAGCAGTTACAAGGGTGATCAGCCCCAGCATTTT
cdr3_aa: CASSYKGDQPQHF

cdr3_length: 15
d_call: TRBD2
v_call: TRBV5-1
j_call: TRBJ2-5
clone_size: -
cdr3_nt: TGCGCCAGCCACCGACTAGCGGGAGGTGAAGAGACCCAGTACTTC
cdr3_aa: CASHRLAGGEETQYF

cdr3_length: 16
d_call: -
v_call: TRBV5-5
j_call: TRBJ1-5
clone_size: -
cdr3_nt: TGTGCCAGCAGCCAGGGGCAGCCATATAGCAATCAGCCCCAGCATTTT
cdr3_aa: CASSQGQPYSNQPQHF

cdr3_length: 16
d_call: -
v_call: TRBV11-2
j_call: TRBJ1-1
clone_size: -
cdr3_nt: TGTGCCAGCAGCCTAAGGTTGCGGGGCGATGTCACTGAAGCTTTCTTT
cdr3_aa: CASSLRLRGDVTEAFF

cdr3_length: 16
d_call: TRBD1
v_call: TRBV7-2
j_call: TRBJ1-1
clone_size: few
cdr3_nt: TGTGCCAGCAGCTCCCGGAGGGACAGGGTGAACACTGAAGCTTTCTTT
cdr3_aa: CASSSRRDRVNTEAFF